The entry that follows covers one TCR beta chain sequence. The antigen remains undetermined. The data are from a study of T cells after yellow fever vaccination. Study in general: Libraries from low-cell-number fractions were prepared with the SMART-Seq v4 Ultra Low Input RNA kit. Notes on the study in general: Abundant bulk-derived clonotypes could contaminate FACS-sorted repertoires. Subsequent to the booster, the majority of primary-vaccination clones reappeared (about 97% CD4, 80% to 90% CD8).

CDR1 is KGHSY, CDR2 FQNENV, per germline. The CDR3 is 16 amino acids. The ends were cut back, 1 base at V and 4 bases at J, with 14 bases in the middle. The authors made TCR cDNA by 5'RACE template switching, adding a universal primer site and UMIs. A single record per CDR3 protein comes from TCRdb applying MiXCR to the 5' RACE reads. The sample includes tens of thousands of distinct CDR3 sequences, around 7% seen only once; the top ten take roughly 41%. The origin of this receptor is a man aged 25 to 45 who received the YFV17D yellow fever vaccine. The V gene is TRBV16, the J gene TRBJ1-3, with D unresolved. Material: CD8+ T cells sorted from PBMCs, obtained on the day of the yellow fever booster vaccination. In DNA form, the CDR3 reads TGTGCCAGCAGCCAATATTTGGCCACAGCAGGAAACACCATATATTTT. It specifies CASSQYLATAGNTIYF.